This T cell receptor (beta chain) derives from a study of T cell repertoires in ileal Crohn's disease. Study-level background: Surgery for a complication: stricturing in around 60%, penetrating in about 39%. M0 samples are biopsies from inflamed ileum in the resection specimen.

This sample's time point: inflamed ileum from the surgical specimen. CDR1 and CDR2 from the germline V gene are KGHSH and LQKENI. The germline V and J ends were trimmed by 1 base and 4 bases, with 7 bases remaining between them. The CDR3 is made up of 13 amino acids. Profiling relied on immunoSEQ multiplex PCR, and the TCRdb table lists in-frame clones only, not all of them. The sample yields about 17,000 clones, about 76% seen once. The chain links TRBV18 to TRBJ1-1, with unresolved D. This clonotype was sampled from an adult with Crohn's disease. The material sequenced was ileal tissue. The CDR3 protein is CASSPQGSTEAFF. As DNA, the CDR3 is TGTGCCAGCTCACCACAGGGAAGCACTGAAGCTTTCTTT.